These 26 T cell receptor beta chains came from one sample sequenced in a study of vaccination and CD4 T cells after COVID-19 (dated by TCRdb to between 2020 and 2023). Their cognate antigens are unknown. The label giving this sample's treatment or condition can be read as: approximately 11-day PBMC culture with coronavirus spike peptide pools or control peptides (ViraFEST assay). Library preparation was by PCR. Sequencer: Illumina iSeq 100. At the Johns Hopkins FTIC core, DNA from the cultured CD4+ T cells underwent TCR sequencing with the Oncomine TCR Beta short-read assay. The public reads were quality trimmed at Q25 with fastp and then assembled into clones with MiXCR by TCRdb, keeping productive beta chains. Merged by CDR3 protein, the rows form single entries marked with the most common genes and DNA. The sample table lists about 6,600 distinct CDR3 sequences, around 50% of them with a count of one. Under 30% of the sample is in the top ten clones.

Specimen: CD4+ T cells from blood, cultured in vitro. All receptors come from a human donor who had recovered from COVID-19.

The chain couples TRBV7-9 to TRBJ1-2, with D unresolved. Per the germline V gene, CDR1 is SEHNR and CDR2 is FQNEAQ (reference sequence). This CDR3 has 12 amino acids. Trimming left V 1 base short and J 8 bases short, with 8 bases between. CDR3 DNA sequence: TGTGCCAGCAGCTTAGATCATTCGGGCTACACCTTC. It is translated as CASSLDHSGYTF.

The chain uses TRBV6-1 and TRBJ1-5; 8 bases fit TRBD1. Germline V gene lookup returns CDR1 MNHNS and CDR2 SASEGT. Germline trimming cut 8 bases from V and 9 bases from J; bases unmatched to any gene: 21. The CDR3 contains 17 residues. Written as DNA, the CDR3 is TGTGCCAGCGGGGTACAGGGGGTCGGATTCTTGATGCGGCCCCAGCATTTT. Translated, it gives CASGVQGVGFLMRPQHF.

V gene TRBV10-2 combines with J gene TRBJ2-2, with D perhaps matching TRBD1 or TRBD2 (6 bases each). Germline assignment: CDR1 WSHSY and CDR2 SAAADI. V lost 6 bases and J 11 bases, leaving 19 bases between the germline ends. The CDR3 has 14 amino acids. The CDR3 reads CASRWQGTRYELFF. Written as DNA, the CDR3 is TGCGCCAGCAGGTGGCAGGGGACTCGATATGAGCTGTTTTTT.

V is TRBV19 and J is TRBJ1-2, with 8 bases identical to TRBD1. CDR3 length: 16 amino acids. Germline V gene data show CDR1 as LNHDA and CDR2 as SQIVND (reference sequence). V lost 4 bases to trimming and J lost 1 base; unmatched junction nucleotides: 8. The CDR3 sequence: CASSRDRPPFNYGYTF. The CDR3 nucleotides are TGTGCCAGTAGTAGGGACAGGCCTCCCTTTAACTATGGCTACACCTTC.

The chain has TRBV7-9 and TRBJ2-7; TRBD2 agrees at 7 bases. The CDR3 loop spans 14 amino acids. In germline, CDR1 is SEHNR, CDR2 FQNEAQ (reference sequence). J lost 6 bases, V lost 3 bases, and 8 bases had no gene match. CDR3 sequence: CASSLTSLGSEQYF. CDR3 sequence (DNA): TGTGCCAGCAGCTTGACTAGCCTGGGAAGCGAGCAGTACTTC.

The chain is built from TRBV20-1 and TRBJ1-2; no reliable D call. The V gene's germline CDR1 is DFQATT and CDR2 SNEGSKA (reference sequence). V shed 2 bases and J shed 1 base, with 8 bases lying between them. The CDR3 is made up of 13 amino acids. CDR3 DNA sequence: TGCAGTGCTAGACAGGTCTTTAACTATGGCTACACCTTC. Amino acid sequence: CSARQVFNYGYTF.

This clonotype was seen a few times. The chain employs TRBV7-6 and TRBJ2-7, with TRBD2 matching over 7 bases. Germline V lookup: CDR1 SGHVS, CDR2 FNYEAQ. The CDR3 has 14 residues. V shed 5 bases and J 4 bases; nucleotides not matched to a gene: 8. The CDR3 here is CASSRDFSGYEQYF. CDR3 nucleotide sequence: TGTGCCAGCAGCAGGGACTTTAGCGGGTACGAGCAGTACTTC.

This clonotype has a handful of counts. The chain has TRBV20-1 and TRBJ2-2; weak D call: TRBD1 (6 bases). V lost 7 bases, J lost 6 bases, and 15 bases lay in between. CDR1 DFQATT and CDR2 SNEGSKA come from the germline V gene (reference sequence). The CDR3 totals 13 residues. The CDR3 nucleotides are TGCAGTGTTCGTTCAGGGGCGGCCGGGGAGCTGTTTTTT. Translated: CSVRSGAAGELFF.

This clonotype was seen more than once but under ten times. The chain recombines TRBV2 with TRBJ2-3; possible D gene TRBD1, 6 bases. The V and J ends lost 5 bases and 4 bases respectively, with 16 bases between them. From germline, CDR1 is SNHLY and CDR2 FYNNEI. The CDR3 loop spans 15 amino acids. CDR3: CASSYTGSGADTQYF. DNA of the CDR3: TGTGCCAGCAGTTATACAGGGTCAGGGGCAGATACGCAGTATTTT.

CDR3 residues: CASSALNRGTDTQYF. CDR3 DNA sequence: TGTGCCAGCAGTGCCTTAAACAGGGGAACAGATACGCAGTATTTT. The chain employs TRBV27 and TRBJ2-3; 7 bases agree with TRBD1. The trim removed 5 bases at V and 3 bases at J, leaving 8 bases unmatched. The CDR3 is made up of 15 amino acids. CDR1 MNHEY and CDR2 SMNVEV come from the germline V gene (reference sequence).

This clonotype was seen a handful of times. This chain joins TRBV20-1 and TRBJ2-7; unclear D gene. Per germline, CDR1 DFQATT and CDR2 SNEGSKA (reference sequence). V was cut by 2 bases and J by 2 bases, with 13 bases left in between. The CDR3 runs to 14 residues. The CDR3 coding sequence is TGCAGTGCTAGACCCGGCCACGGGCCCTACGAGCAGTACTTC. Protein sequence: CSARPGHGPYEQYF.

The chain uses TRBV20-1 and TRBJ2-7, with D uncertain. Germline values: CDR1 DFQATT, CDR2 SNEGSKA (reference sequence). This CDR3 is 15 amino acids long. V dropped 0 bases and J dropped 7 bases, with 19 bases sitting between them. The CDR3 bases are TGCAGTGCTAGAGATCGGATGAGACTGCCTTGGGAGCAGTACTTC. Its protein is CSARDRMRLPWEQYF.

This clonotype was counted a few times. The chain couples TRBV27 to TRBJ1-5, with a tentative D call TRBD1 (5 bases). Per the germline V gene, CDR1 is MNHEY and CDR2 is SMNVEV (reference sequence). The CDR3 covers 15 residues. Trimming took 5 bases from V and 4 from J, leaving 15 bases between them. The CDR3 loop is CASSTSGTVNQPQHF. Here the CDR3 DNA reads TGTGCCAGCAGTACCTCCGGGACGGTTAATCAGCCCCAGCATTTT.

The genes are TRBV6-4 and TRBJ1-1; maybe TRBD1 (5 bases). This CDR3 has 16 amino acids. Germline V lookup: CDR1 MRHNA, CDR2 SNTAGT. Trimming shortened V by 0 bases and J by 4 bases, and 15 bases separated the two germline ends. CDR3 sequence (DNA): TGTGCCAGCAGTGACTCTACGGGGGGTATCGGCACTGAAGCTTTCTTT. As protein: CASSDSTGGIGTEAFF.

This chain uses TRBV18 with TRBJ1-4; tentative D call: TRBD1 (6 bases). The length of the CDR3 is 15 residues. Trimming removed 3 bases from V and 2 bases from J, with 10 bases in between. Per the germline V gene, CDR1 is KGHSH and CDR2 is LQKENI. The CDR3 sequence is CASSPYRDTNEKLFF. The CDR3 nucleotides read TGTGCCAGCTCACCCTACAGGGACACTAATGAAAAACTGTTTTTT.

In its sample, this clonotype was seen a few times. The chain recombines TRBV19 with TRBJ2-5, with 8 bases fitting TRBD2. The germline CDR1 and CDR2 sequences are LNHDA and SQIVND (reference sequence). The V segment lost 1 base and the J segment 5 bases; nucleotides outside the gene matches: 6. The CDR3 totals 15 residues. The CDR3 nucleotides are TGTGCCAGTAGTATAGGGAGCGGGGGACGGGAGACCCAGTACTTC. It encodes CASSIGSGGRETQYF.

The CDR3 bases are TGTGCCACCAAGGCACCGAACACCGGGGAGCTGTTTTTT. The encoded protein is CATKAPNTGELFF. The chain links TRBV24-1 to TRBJ2-2; D is unresolved. The germline V and J ends were trimmed by 8 bases and 0 bases, with 6 bases remaining between them. The CDR3 has 13 amino acids. CDR1 is KGHDR, CDR2 SFDVKD, per germline.

In this sample, this clonotype turned up a few times. This sequence joins TRBV7-3 and TRBJ2-3, with 13 bases fitting TRBD2. V shed 5 bases, J shed 6 bases, and the junction held 8 bases outside the gene matches. The V gene's germline CDR1 is SGHTA and CDR2 FQGTGA. The CDR3 is made up of 16 amino acids. CDR3 DNA sequence: TGTGCCAGCAGCCCAGGGACTAGCGGGATAACTGATACGCAGTATTTT. Its translation is CASSPGTSGITDTQYF.

This chain connects TRBV30 to TRBJ1-2; no definite D call. Trimming removed 5 bases from V and 1 base from J, with 8 bases in between. Looked up from germline, CDR1 is GTSNPN and CDR2 is SVGIG (reference sequence). The CDR3 has 12 amino acids. As DNA, the CDR3 is TGTGCCTGGGGGAGGGATAACTATGGCTACACCTTC. It encodes CAWGRDNYGYTF.

By sample fraction, this clonotype is medium-sized (0.01 to 0.1%). The rearrangement links TRBV12-3 or TRBV12-4 to TRBJ2-7; 9 bases agree with TRBD1. The V and J ends lost 5 bases and 0 bases, in that order; junction bases with no gene match: 5. This CDR3 spans 15 amino acids. The CDR3 sequence: CASSRDREDSYEQYF. The CDR3 bases are TGTGCCAGCAGTCGGGACAGGGAGGACTCCTACGAGCAGTACTTC.

This clonotype turned up a few times. This rearrangement joins TRBV7-8 to TRBJ1-1; 9 bases agree with TRBD1. The J segment lost 3 bases and the V segment lost 5 bases, leaving 4 bases of the junction unmatched. Germline CDR1 reads SGHVS; CDR2 reads FQNEAQ. The CDR3 totals 14 residues. DNA of the CDR3: TGTGCCAGCAGCCCTGGGACAGGGTACACTGAAGCTTTCTTT. Its translation is CASSPGTGYTEAFF.

This chain joins TRBV18 and TRBJ1-1; D not certain. The V end was cut by 2 bases, the J end by 3 bases, with 16 bases between. The CDR3 covers 16 residues. CDR1 and CDR2 (germline): KGHSH, LQKENI. CDR3 residues: CASSPSLRHADTEAFF. CDR3 coding DNA: TGTGCCAGCTCACCAAGTCTTCGCCACGCGGACACTGAAGCTTTCTTT.

In nucleotides, the CDR3 is TGTGCCAGCAGTTACATGAGGGGCACTGAAGCTTTCTTT. This encodes CASSYMRGTEAFF. This rearrangement joins TRBV6-2 or TRBV6-3 to TRBJ1-1, with D perhaps TRBD1 (5 bases). This CDR3 region has 13 residues. Germline CDR1 is MNHEY and CDR2 is SVGEGT. Between the trimmed V and J ends, which lost 2 bases and 4 bases, there was a span of 8 bases.

In its sample, this clonotype was seen a few times. The gene calls are TRBV20-1 and TRBJ1-5; TRBD1 is a possible D gene (6 bases). V lost 8 bases to trimming and J lost 1 base, with 27 bases between them. This CDR3 is built from 18 residues. The germline CDR1 and CDR2 sequences are DFQATT and SNEGSKA (reference sequence). DNA of the CDR3: TGCAGTCGGCTAGTCCGTTCCGGGGGCCCAGTGAGCAATCAGCCCCAGCATTTT. Its translation: CSRLVRSGGPVSNQPQHF.

This chain uses TRBV6-1 with TRBJ2-2, with 7 bases fitting TRBD2. Trimming took 3 bases from V and 5 from J; bases not matched to a gene: 9. This CDR3 spans 16 amino acids. Germline V lookup: CDR1 MNHNS, CDR2 SASEGT. The CDR3 coding sequence is TGTGCCAGCAGTGATCCCCGGGCCGGGGGGACCGGGGAGCTGTTTTTT. Its translation: CASSDPRAGGTGELFF.

V is TRBV15 and J is TRBJ1-2; 8 bases align to TRBD1. The J segment lost 8 bases and the V segment lost 0 bases, leaving 8 bases of the junction unmatched. The CDR3 contains 15 residues. Germline values: CDR1 LNHNV, CDR2 YYDKDF (reference sequence). The CDR3 bases are TGTGCCACCAGCAGAGATCTCCAGGGGGCAGAGGGCTACACCTTC. The encoded protein is CATSRDLQGAEGYTF.